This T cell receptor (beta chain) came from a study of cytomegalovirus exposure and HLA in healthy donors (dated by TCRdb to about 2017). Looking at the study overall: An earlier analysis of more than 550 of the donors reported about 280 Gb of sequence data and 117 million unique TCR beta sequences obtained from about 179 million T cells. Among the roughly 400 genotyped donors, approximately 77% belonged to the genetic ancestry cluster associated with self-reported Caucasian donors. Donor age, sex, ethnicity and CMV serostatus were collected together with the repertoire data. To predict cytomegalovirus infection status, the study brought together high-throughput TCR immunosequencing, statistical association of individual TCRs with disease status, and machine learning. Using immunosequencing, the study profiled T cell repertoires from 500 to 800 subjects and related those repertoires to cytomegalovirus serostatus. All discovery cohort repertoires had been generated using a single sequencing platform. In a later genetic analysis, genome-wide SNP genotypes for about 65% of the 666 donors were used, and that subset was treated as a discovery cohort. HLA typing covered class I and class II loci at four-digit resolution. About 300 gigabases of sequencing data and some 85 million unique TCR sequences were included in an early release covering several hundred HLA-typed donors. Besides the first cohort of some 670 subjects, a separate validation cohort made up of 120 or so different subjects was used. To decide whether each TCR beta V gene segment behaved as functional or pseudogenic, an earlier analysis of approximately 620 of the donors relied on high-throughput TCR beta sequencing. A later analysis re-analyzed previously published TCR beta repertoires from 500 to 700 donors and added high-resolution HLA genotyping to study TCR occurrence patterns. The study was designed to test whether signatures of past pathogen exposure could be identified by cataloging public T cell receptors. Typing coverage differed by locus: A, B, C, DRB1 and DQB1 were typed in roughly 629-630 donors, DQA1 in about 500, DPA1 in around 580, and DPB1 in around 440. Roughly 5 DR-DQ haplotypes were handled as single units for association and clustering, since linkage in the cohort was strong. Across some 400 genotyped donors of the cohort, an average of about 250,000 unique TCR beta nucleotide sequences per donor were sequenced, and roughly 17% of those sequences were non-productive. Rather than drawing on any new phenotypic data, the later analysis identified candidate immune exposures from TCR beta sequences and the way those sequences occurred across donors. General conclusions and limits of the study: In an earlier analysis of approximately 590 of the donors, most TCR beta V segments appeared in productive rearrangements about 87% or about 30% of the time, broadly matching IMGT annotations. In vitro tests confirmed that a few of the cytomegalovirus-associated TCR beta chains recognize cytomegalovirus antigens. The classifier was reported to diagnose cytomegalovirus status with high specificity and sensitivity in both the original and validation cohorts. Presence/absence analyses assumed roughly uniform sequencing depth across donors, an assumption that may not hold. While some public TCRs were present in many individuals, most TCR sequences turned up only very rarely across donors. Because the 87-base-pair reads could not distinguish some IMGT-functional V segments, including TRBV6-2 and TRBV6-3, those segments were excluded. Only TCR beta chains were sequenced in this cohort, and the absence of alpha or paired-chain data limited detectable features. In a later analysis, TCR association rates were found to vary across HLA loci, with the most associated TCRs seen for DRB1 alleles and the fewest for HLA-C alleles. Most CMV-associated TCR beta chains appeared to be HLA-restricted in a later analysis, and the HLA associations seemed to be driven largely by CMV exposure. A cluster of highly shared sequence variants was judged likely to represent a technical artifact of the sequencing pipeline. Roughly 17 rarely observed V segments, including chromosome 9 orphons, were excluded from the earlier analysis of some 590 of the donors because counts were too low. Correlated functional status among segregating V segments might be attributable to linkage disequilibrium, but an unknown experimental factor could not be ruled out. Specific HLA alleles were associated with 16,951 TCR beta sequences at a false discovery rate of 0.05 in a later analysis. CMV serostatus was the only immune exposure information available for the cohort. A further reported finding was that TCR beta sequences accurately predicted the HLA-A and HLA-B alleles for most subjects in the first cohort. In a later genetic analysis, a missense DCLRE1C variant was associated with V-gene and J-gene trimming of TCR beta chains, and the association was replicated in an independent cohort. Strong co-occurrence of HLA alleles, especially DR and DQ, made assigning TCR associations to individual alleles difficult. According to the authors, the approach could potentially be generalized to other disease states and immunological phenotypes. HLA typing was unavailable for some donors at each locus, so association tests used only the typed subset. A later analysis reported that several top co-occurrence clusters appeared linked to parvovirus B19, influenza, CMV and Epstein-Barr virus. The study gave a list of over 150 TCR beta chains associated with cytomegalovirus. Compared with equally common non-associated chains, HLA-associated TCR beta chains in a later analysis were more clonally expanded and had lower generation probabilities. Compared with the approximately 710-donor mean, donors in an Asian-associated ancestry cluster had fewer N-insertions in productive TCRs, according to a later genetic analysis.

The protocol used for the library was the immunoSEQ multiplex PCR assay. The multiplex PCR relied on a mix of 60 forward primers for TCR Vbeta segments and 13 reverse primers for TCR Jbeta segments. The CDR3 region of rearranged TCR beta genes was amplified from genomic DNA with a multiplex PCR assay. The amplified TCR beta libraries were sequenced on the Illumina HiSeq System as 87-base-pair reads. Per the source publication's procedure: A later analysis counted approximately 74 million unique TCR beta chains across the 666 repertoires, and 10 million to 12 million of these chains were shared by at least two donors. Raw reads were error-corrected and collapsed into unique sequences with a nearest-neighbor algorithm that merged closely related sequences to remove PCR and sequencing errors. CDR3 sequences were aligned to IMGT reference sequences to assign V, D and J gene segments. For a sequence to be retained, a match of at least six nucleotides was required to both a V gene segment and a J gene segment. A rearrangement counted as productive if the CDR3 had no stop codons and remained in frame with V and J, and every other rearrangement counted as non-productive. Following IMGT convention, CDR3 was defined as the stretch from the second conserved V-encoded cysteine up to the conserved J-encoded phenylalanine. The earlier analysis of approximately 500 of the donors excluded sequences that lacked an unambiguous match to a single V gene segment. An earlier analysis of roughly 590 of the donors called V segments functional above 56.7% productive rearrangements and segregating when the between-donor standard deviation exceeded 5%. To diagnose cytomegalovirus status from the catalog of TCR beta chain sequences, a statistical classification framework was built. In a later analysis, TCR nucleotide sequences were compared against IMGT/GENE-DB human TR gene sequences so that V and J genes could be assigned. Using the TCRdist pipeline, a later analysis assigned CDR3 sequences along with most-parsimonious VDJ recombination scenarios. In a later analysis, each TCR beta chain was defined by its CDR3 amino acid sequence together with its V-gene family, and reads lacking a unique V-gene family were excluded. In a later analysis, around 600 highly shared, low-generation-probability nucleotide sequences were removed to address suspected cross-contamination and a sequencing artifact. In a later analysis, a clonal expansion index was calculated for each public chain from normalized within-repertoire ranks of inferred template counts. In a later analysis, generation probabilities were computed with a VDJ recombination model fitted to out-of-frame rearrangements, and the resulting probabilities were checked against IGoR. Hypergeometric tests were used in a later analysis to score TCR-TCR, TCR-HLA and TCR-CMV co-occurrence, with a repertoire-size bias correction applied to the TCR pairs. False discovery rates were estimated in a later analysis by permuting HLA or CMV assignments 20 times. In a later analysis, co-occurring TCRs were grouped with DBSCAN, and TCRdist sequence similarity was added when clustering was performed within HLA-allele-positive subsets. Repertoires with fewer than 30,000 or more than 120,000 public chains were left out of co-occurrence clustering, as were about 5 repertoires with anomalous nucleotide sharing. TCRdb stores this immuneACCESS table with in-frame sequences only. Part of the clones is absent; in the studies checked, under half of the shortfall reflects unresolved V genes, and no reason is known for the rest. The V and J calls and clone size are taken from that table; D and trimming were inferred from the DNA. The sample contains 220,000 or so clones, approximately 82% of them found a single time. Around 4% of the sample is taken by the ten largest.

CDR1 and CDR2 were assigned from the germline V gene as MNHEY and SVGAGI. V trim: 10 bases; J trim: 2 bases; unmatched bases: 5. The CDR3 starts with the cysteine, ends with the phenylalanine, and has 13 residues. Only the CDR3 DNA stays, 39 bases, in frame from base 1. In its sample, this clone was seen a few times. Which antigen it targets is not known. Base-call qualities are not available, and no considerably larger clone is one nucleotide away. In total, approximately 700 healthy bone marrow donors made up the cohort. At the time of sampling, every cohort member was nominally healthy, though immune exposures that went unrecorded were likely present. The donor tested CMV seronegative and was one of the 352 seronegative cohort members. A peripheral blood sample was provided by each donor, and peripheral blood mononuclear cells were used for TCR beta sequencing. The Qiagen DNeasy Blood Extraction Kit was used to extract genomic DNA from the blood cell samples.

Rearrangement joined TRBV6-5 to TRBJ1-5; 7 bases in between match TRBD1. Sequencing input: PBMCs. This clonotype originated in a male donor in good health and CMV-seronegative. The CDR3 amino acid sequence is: CATSDRGNQPQHF. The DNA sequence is TGTGCCACCTCCGACAGGGGCAATCAGCCCCAGCATTTT.